What follows are 18 T cell receptor beta chains derived from one specimen sequenced in a study of blood T cell repertoires in COVID-19. TCRdb's copy holds only in-frame clones and misses some; the assay was immunoSEQ multiplex PCR. The data contain about 77,000 clones, 80% of them singletons. The sequencing sample was made of peripheral blood. These TCRs come from a woman in her sixties or seventies with acute or convalescent COVID-19.

This chain joins TRBV19 and TRBJ1-2, with 7 bases identical to TRBD1. Losses at the gene ends were 0 bases for V and 4 bases for J; bases not matched to a gene: 5. The CDR3 extends over 15 amino acids. Germline CDR1 reads LNHDA; CDR2 reads SQIVND (reference sequence). In nucleotides, the CDR3 is TGTGCCAGTAGTATAGAAGACAGGGCCTCCTATGGCTACACCTTC. Translation gives CASSIEDRASYGYTF.

The genes are TRBV9 and TRBJ1-2, with D maybe TRBD1 (5 bases). The CDR3 runs to 16 residues. Trimming shortened V by 4 bases and J by 4 bases, and 20 bases separated the two germline ends. Germline assignment: CDR1 SGDLS and CDR2 YYNGEE. As DNA, the CDR3 is TGTGCCAGCAGCCCAAGGGAGGGGCCAAGAACCTATGGCTACACCTTC. It translates to CASSPREGPRTYGYTF.

Only one count was recorded for this clone. This rearrangement joins TRBV12-3 or TRBV12-4 to TRBJ2-1; D perhaps matches TRBD2 (5 bases). This CDR3 region has 13 residues. With 6 bases removed from V and 9 bases from J, the gap between germline ends came to 15 bases. In DNA form, the CDR3 reads TGTGCCAGCAGCCCCTATACGGGGTCTGAGCAGTTCTTC. The encoded protein is CASSPYTGSEQFF.

This chain connects TRBV2 to TRBJ2-3; 7 bases are shared with TRBD2. The germline CDR1 and CDR2 sequences are SNHLY and FYNNEI. Trimming cost V 6 bases and J 0 bases; bases outside gene matches: 6. The CDR3 has 15 residues. CDR3 in amino acids: CASRRLAVSTDTQYF. The CDR3, as DNA: TGTGCCAGCAGACGGCTAGCGGTAAGCACAGATACGCAGTATTTT.

V gene TRBV14 combines with J gene TRBJ1-1, with D tentatively TRBD1 (6 bases). The CDR3 runs to 14 residues. The V end was cut by 6 bases, the J end by 4 bases, with 15 bases between. Germline CDR1 is SGHDN and CDR2 is FVKESK. CDR3 loop: CASSWTRGSTEAFF. CDR3 nucleotide sequence: TGTGCCAGCAGTTGGACTAGGGGGTCCACTGAAGCTTTCTTT.

The chain recombines TRBV27 with TRBJ1-2; D not resolved. The germline V gene has CDR1 MNHEY and CDR2 SMNVEV (reference sequence). Trimming left V 6 bases short and J 8 bases short, with 22 bases between. The length of the CDR3 is 15 residues. The CDR3 sequence is CASRPVPAWAWGYTF. CDR3 in DNA: TGTGCCAGCAGGCCCGTCCCCGCTTGGGCGTGGGGCTACACCTTC.

V gene TRBV2 combines with J gene TRBJ2-1; 9 bases match TRBD1. This CDR3 is built from 14 residues. Trimming took 4 bases from V and 9 from J; bases not matched to a gene: 7. Per germline, CDR1 SNHLY and CDR2 FYNNEI. The CDR3 loop is CASSGQGVSAEQFF. For the CDR3, the DNA is TGTGCCAGCAGTGGACAGGGGGTCTCGGCTGAGCAGTTCTTC.

Concerning this clone: At one boundary the junction diverges from the germline segment, which might be a read error. The V gene is TRBV7-2, the J gene TRBJ1-4, with D uncertain. The CDR3 contains 15 residues. Germline CDR1 is SGHTA and CDR2 is FQGNSA. Here the CDR3 DNA reads TGTGCCAGCAGCTTAGGTCAGCGGTCTAAAGAAAAACTGTTTTTT. Amino acid sequence: CASSLGQRSKEKLFF.

Regarding this clone: The same CDR3 also results from other DNA sequences found in this sample. The chain uses TRBV6-5 and TRBJ2-1, with 7 nucleotides matching TRBD2. Germline assignment: CDR1 MNHEY and CDR2 SVGAGI. The trim removed 2 bases at V and 3 bases at J, leaving 4 bases unmatched. The CDR3 has 15 residues. CDR3 protein: CASSYGRGSYNEQFF. CDR3 sequence (DNA): TGTGCCAGCAGTTACGGGCGGGGGAGCTACAATGAGCAGTTCTTC.

In DNA form, the CDR3 reads TGTGCCAGCAGCCAATCTGGGGGGACCTTCCAAGAGACCCAGTACTTC. It codes for CASSQSGGTFQETQYF. The chain has TRBV14 and TRBJ2-5; D might be TRBD2 (6 bases). The germline V gene has CDR1 SGHDN and CDR2 FVKESK. This CDR3 region has 16 residues. V lost 2 bases and J lost 1, with 14 bases in between.

This chain joins TRBV7-9 and TRBJ2-3; maybe TRBD2 (6 bases). Germline V gene data show CDR1 as SEHNR and CDR2 as FQNEAQ (reference sequence). The V end was cut by 8 bases, the J end by 15 bases, with 15 bases between. The CDR3 consists of 10 residues. Here the CDR3 DNA reads TGTGCCAGCGGAGGGGACTTACTATATTTT. Translated, it gives CASGGDLLYF. The full variable domain, in which reference TRBV7-9 and TRBJ2-3 provide the parts outside the CDR3, is DTGVSQNPRHKITKRGQNVTFRCDPISEHNRLYWYRQTLGQGPEFLTYFQNEAQLEKSRLLSDRFSAERPKGSFSTLEIQRTEQGDSAMYLCASGGDLLYFGPGTRLTVL.

V gene TRBV27 combines with J gene TRBJ2-7, with 7 bases lining up with TRBD1. The CDR3 loop spans 14 amino acids. J was trimmed by 3 bases and V by 5 bases; bases with no gene match: 7. CDR1 is MNHEY, CDR2 SMNVEV, per germline (reference sequence). This CDR3 reads CASSVLGGVYEQYF. The CDR3 region has the DNA TGTGCCAGCAGTGTTTTAGGGGGCGTCTACGAGCAGTACTTC.

The chain recombines TRBV9 with TRBJ2-1, with D possibly matching TRBD1 (5 bases). With 6 bases removed from V and 5 bases from J, the gap between germline ends came to 18 bases. CDR1 and CDR2 (germline): SGDLS, YYNGEE. This CDR3 has 15 residues. Written as DNA, the CDR3 is TGTGCCAGCACCGAACGAAACAAGACAGACAATGAGCAGTTCTTC. It yields the protein CASTERNKTDNEQFF.

The chain links TRBV5-1 to TRBJ2-1, with 7 nucleotides matching TRBD1. Trimming at V came to 1 base and at J to 4 bases, leaving 2 bases not matched to a gene. The germline V gene has CDR1 SGHRS and CDR2 YFSETQ. The CDR3 covers 14 residues. The CDR3 here is CASSLLQGYNEQFF. The CDR3 DNA reads TGCGCCAGCAGCTTGCTACAGGGGTACAATGAGCAGTTCTTC.

CDR3 amino acids: CASSLRLAGRSGELFF. The CDR3 bases are TGTGCCAGCAGTTTACGCTTAGCGGGGAGATCCGGGGAGCTGTTTTTT. The V gene is TRBV27, the J gene TRBJ2-2; the match to TRBD2 covers 8 bases. The V gene's germline CDR1 is MNHEY and CDR2 SMNVEV (reference sequence). Trimming at V came to 2 bases and at J to 6 bases, leaving 8 bases not matched to a gene. The CDR3 is 16 residues long.

J is TRBJ1-2 and V is TRBV12-3 or TRBV12-4, with D unresolved. The CDR3 is made up of 13 amino acids. Trimming left V 1 base short and J 4 bases short, with 7 bases between. In DNA, the CDR3 is TGTGCCAGCAGTTTAGAGACAAGCTATGGCTACACCTTC. Encoded protein: CASSLETSYGYTF.

CDR3 coding DNA: TGTGCCAGCAGCTTCCTAGGGGGTTTGAACACTGAAGCTTTCTTT. This translates into CASSFLGGLNTEAFF. The chain has TRBV9 and TRBJ1-1; possible D gene TRBD1, 6 bases. The CDR3 is made up of 15 amino acids. Deletions cut 4 bases from V and 0 bases from J, with 13 bases between. CDR1 SGDLS and CDR2 YYNGEE come from the germline V gene.

The V gene is TRBV11-2, the J gene TRBJ2-2; weak D call: TRBD1 (6 bases). The germline V and J ends were trimmed by 5 bases and 6 bases, with 16 bases remaining between them. CDR3 size: 15 residues. Germline V gene data show CDR1 as SGHAT and CDR2 as FQNNGV. The CDR3 region is CASSITGLRAGELFF. For the CDR3, the DNA is TGTGCCAGCAGCATTACAGGGCTCCGGGCCGGGGAGCTGTTTTTT.